These 8 T cell receptor beta chains originate from one sample sequenced in a study of early T cells in non-severe SARS-CoV-2 infection. One entry per CDR3 protein, called by TCRdb with MiXCR from the 5' RACE reads. This table has around 77,000 distinct CDR3 sequences, 12% appearing once. This specimen was whole blood, taken at baseline. These receptor sequences come from an adult who was a healthcare worker with PCR-confirmed SARS-CoV-2 infection or an uninfected control (not recorded which). The donor label of this sample is uncertain.

The rearrangement links TRBV12-3 or TRBV12-4 to TRBJ2-2; no clear D. CDR3 length equals 14 residues. V was clipped by 4 bases and J by 6 bases, with 12 bases between them. CDR3: CASSYAGPPGELFF. The CDR3 region has the DNA TGTGCCAGCAGTTATGCCGGGCCCCCCGGGGAGCTGTTTTTT.

This clonotype was detected once. V is TRBV12-3 or TRBV12-4 and J is TRBJ1-1, with 9 bases identical to TRBD1. The CDR3 has 14 amino acids. Germline trimming cut 6 bases from V and 6 bases from J; bases unmatched to any gene: 8. The CDR3 nucleotides read TGTGCCAGCAGGGGGACAGGGACCTTGTCTGAAGCTTTCTTT. It translates to CASRGTGTLSEAFF.

The chain has TRBV9 and TRBJ1-2, with D possibly being TRBD1 (5 bases). The CDR3 loop spans 15 amino acids. Trimming pared 3 bases from V and 1 base from J, leaving 13 bases between. Germline CDR1 is SGDLS and CDR2 is YYNGEE. The CDR3 here is CASSAGTLGNYGYTF. The DNA of the CDR3 is TGTGCCAGCAGCGCCGGGACCCTTGGTAACTATGGCTACACCTTC. Filled out from reference TRBV9 and TRBJ1-2, the complete variable domain reads DSGVTQTPKHLITATGQRVTLRCSPRSGDLSVYWYQQSLDQGLQFLIQYYNGEERAKGNILERFSAQQFPDLHSELNLSSLELGDSALYFCASSAGTLGNYGYTFGSGTRLTVV.

This clonotype was seen ten or more times. V usage is TRBV6-6 and J usage is TRBJ1-2; 8 nucleotides match TRBD1. Germline CDR1 is MNHNY and CDR2 is SVGAGI (reference sequence). With V trimmed by 7 bases and J by 4 bases, 5 bases remained unmatched. CDR3 length: 13 amino acids. The CDR3 nucleotides are TGTGCCAGCACTAGACAGGGGATCTATGGCTACACCTTC. Protein: CASTRQGIYGYTF.

This clonotype is termed medium-sized. This rearrangement joins TRBV2 to TRBJ1-4; D is unclear. Trimming took off 1 base at V and 5 bases at J, with 8 bases between the two ends. The CDR3 spans 14 residues. Looked up from germline, CDR1 is SNHLY and CDR2 is FYNNEI. The CDR3 sequence is CASSEVAANEKLFF. CDR3 bases: TGTGCCAGCAGTGAAGTAGCGGCAAATGAAAAACTGTTTTTT.

For this clonotype: A much larger clone sits a single nucleotide away, making a read error possible. The genes are TRBV6-6 and TRBJ1-5, with 7 nucleotides matching TRBD1. The CDR3 length is 15 residues. Germline CDR1 and CDR2: MNHNY and SVGAGI (reference sequence). The chain's CDR3 is CTSSPGDSLVQPQHF. CDR3 nucleotide sequence: TGTACCAGCAGTCCTGGGGACAGTCTTGTTCAGCCCCAGCATTTT.

This clonotype was recorded at least ten times. The rearrangement links TRBV3-1 to TRBJ2-1, with TRBD2 matching over 14 bases. Trimming cost V 1 base and J 9 bases; bases outside gene matches: 2. Germline V CDR1 and CDR2: LGHDT, YNNKEL (reference sequence). The CDR3 runs 15 residues. The CDR3 is CASSQGLAGGGEQFF. Written as DNA, the CDR3 is TGTGCCAGCAGCCAAGGACTAGCGGGAGGGGGTGAGCAGTTCTTC.

The gene calls are TRBV20-1 and TRBJ2-5; D is unresolved. V lost 5 bases, J lost 7 bases, and 17 bases lay in between. From germline, CDR1 is DFQATT and CDR2 SNEGSKA (reference sequence). This CDR3 region has 13 residues. The CDR3 reads CSAVGSLGGTQYF. The CDR3 coding sequence is TGCAGTGCTGTGGGGTCCCTCGGTGGGACCCAGTACTTC.